This T cell receptor beta chain came from a study of cytomegalovirus exposure and HLA in healthy donors. Study-wide results and caveats: Associated with cytomegalovirus, according to the listing, were around 160 TCR beta chains.

With 60 Vbeta and 13 Jbeta primers, the PCR was carried out. Generated by immunoSEQ multiplex PCR, the TCRdb table keeps only in-frame clones and is missing some. The repertoire holds some 150,000 clones, roughly 80% seen once, with approximately 4% in the top ten. J was trimmed by 4 bases and V by 0 bases; bases with no gene match: 0. The CDR3 totals 13 residues. Germline V gene lookup returns CDR1 SGDLS and CDR2 YYNGEE. As to this clone: Antigen specificity is unknown. The same CDR3 is also encoded by other DNA sequences in this sample.

V gene TRBV9 combines with J gene TRBJ2-5; TRBD2 matches at 7 bases. Sequenced: PBMCs. This clonotype was obtained from a woman aged 40 to 50 in good health and CMV-seropositive. CDR3 nucleotides: TGTGCCAGCAGCGTAGGCGGGGGAGAGACCCAGTACTTC. Translated: CASSVGGGETQYF.